The 28 T cell receptor beta chains below come from one sample, sequenced in a study of blood T cell repertoires in COVID-19. TCRdb's table, derived via immunoSEQ multiplex PCR, lists solely in-frame clones and lacks some. The sample includes approximately 160,000 clones, around 84% of them seen just once. Sequencing used peripheral blood. The receptors derive from a man in his fifties or sixties with active or convalescent COVID-19.

This clone has only a few counts. The chain employs TRBV11-2 and TRBJ2-5; 9 bases agree with TRBD2. The CDR3 totals 15 residues. Germline CDR1 is SGHAT and CDR2 is FQNNGV. Germline trimming cut 0 bases from V and 4 bases from J; bases unmatched to any gene: 3. In DNA, the CDR3 is TGTGCCAGCAGCTTAGAGCTAGCGGGGAGAGAGACCCAGTACTTC. Translation gives CASSLELAGRETQYF.

The chain uses TRBV13 and TRBJ2-2; no firm D call. The V gene's germline CDR1 is PRHDT and CDR2 FYEKMQ (reference sequence). The CDR3 has 11 residues. V gave up 3 bases and J gave up 6 bases, with 2 bases separating them. As DNA, the CDR3 is TGTGCCAGCAGCTTCTCCGGGGAGCTGTTTTTT. The encoded protein is CASSFSGELFF.

The V and J genes are TRBV7-3 and TRBJ2-1; D is possibly TRBD2 (5 bases). The CDR3 has 11 residues. V gave up 5 bases and J gave up 12 bases, with 11 bases separating them. Germline V CDR1 and CDR2: SGHTA, FQGTGA. The CDR3 nucleotides are TGTGCCAGCAGCGAGGGAAGTTCGCAGTTCTTC. Encoded protein: CASSEGSSQFF.

The V and J genes are TRBV21-1 and TRBJ2-5; TRBD1, the table's D call, lacks a check against the DNA. TRBV21-1 is labeled a pseudogene. This CDR3 has 15 residues. CDR3 sequence: CASSWTDNSQETQYF. CDR3 in DNA: TGTGCCAGCAGCTGGACAGATAACTCCCAAGAGACCCAGTACTTC.

The count of this clone is one. The chain links TRBV7-2 to TRBJ1-3, with 11 bases that match TRBD1. V gave up 5 bases and J gave up 2 bases; unmatched junction bases: 8. This CDR3 region has 17 residues. In germline, CDR1 is SGHTA, CDR2 FQGNSA. CDR3 amino acids: CASSPEAGQGAGNTIYF. In DNA form, the CDR3 reads TGTGCCAGCAGCCCCGAGGCGGGACAGGGGGCTGGAAACACCATATATTTT. Variable domain in full (rest from reference TRBV7-2 and TRBJ1-3): GAGVSQSPSNKVTEKGKDVELRCDPISGHTALYWYRQSLGQGLEFLIYFQGNSAPDKSGLPSDRFSAERTGGSVSTLTIQRTQQEDSAVYLCASSPEAGQGAGNTIYFGEGSWLTVV.

The chain carries TRBV7-2 and TRBJ1-4, with 7 bases lining up with TRBD1. This CDR3 is built from 15 residues. V shed 1 base, J shed 3 bases, and the junction held 2 bases outside the gene matches. CDR1 and CDR2 (germline): SGHTA, FQGNSA. This CDR3 reads CASSLGRGSNEKLFF. The CDR3 DNA sequence: TGTGCCAGCAGCTTAGGCAGGGGGTCTAATGAAAAACTGTTTTTT. Complete variable domain (other parts from reference TRBV7-2 and TRBJ1-4): GAGVSQSPSNKVTEKGKDVELRCDPISGHTALYWYRQSLGQGLEFLIYFQGNSAPDKSGLPSDRFSAERTGGSVSTLTIQRTQQEDSAVYLCASSLGRGSNEKLFFGSGTQLSVL.

This clone was seen just once. J is TRBJ2-3 and V is TRBV12-3 or TRBV12-4, with 9 bases fitting TRBD2. The CDR3 is made up of 13 amino acids. V shed 8 bases, J shed 1 base, and the junction held 1 base outside the gene matches. The CDR3 region is CASRLAGTDTQYF. CDR3 DNA sequence: TGTGCCAGCCGACTAGCGGGCACAGATACGCAGTATTTT.

This chain links TRBV15 with TRBJ2-4; 16 bases are a match to TRBD2. The junction had 7 bases not matched to a gene; V was cut back by 3 bases and J by 8 bases. The CDR3 has 17 amino acids. The germline CDR1 and CDR2 sequences are LNHNV and YYDKDF (reference sequence). CDR3 in amino acids: CATSRGTSGRALDIQYF. CDR3 sequence (DNA): TGTGCCACCAGCAGGGGGACTAGCGGGAGGGCCTTAGACATTCAGTACTTC.

The chain joins TRBV9 to TRBJ1-2, with a tentative D call TRBD1 (5 bases). Trimming pared 0 bases from V and 6 bases from J, leaving 12 bases between. Per the germline V gene, CDR1 is SGDLS and CDR2 is YYNGEE. The CDR3 totals 14 residues. The CDR3 reads CASSVAPGKDGYTF. CDR3 sequence (DNA): TGTGCCAGCAGCGTAGCGCCAGGGAAGGATGGCTACACCTTC.

V usage is TRBV4-2 and J usage is TRBJ2-7; 12 nucleotides align to TRBD2. The germline V gene encodes CDR1 LGHNA and CDR2 YNFKEQ. The CDR3 totals 17 residues. V trimming: 0 bases; J trimming: 6 bases; junction bases outside the gene matches: 9. CDR3 residues: CASSQDSASGGATEQYF. For the CDR3, the DNA is TGTGCCAGCAGCCAAGATTCGGCTAGCGGGGGGGCCACCGAGCAGTACTTC.

The chain combines TRBV29-1 with TRBJ2-5; tentative D call: TRBD1 (6 bases). The CDR3 extends over 13 amino acids. Trimming removed 7 bases at V and 4 bases at J, with 16 bases between. Germline CDR1 SQVTM, CDR2 ANQGSEA. This CDR3 is CSARDTRGETQYF. The CDR3, as DNA: TGCAGCGCCAGGGACACCAGAGGAGAGACCCAGTACTTC.

The table lists this clone with a few counts. This chain joins TRBV28 and TRBJ2-1, with TRBD1 matching 9 bases. This CDR3 comprises 19 residues. The V gene's germline CDR1 is MDHEN and CDR2 SYDVKM. Trimming took 6 bases from V and 5 from J; bases not matched to a gene: 20. CDR3 nucleotides: TGTGCCAGCAGCACATCCGACAGGGGGGGTTTTTACCTCGACAATGAGCAGTTCTTC. Translated, it gives CASSTSDRGGFYLDNEQFF.

V gene TRBV19 combines with J gene TRBJ2-7; 7 nucleotides align to TRBD1. V shed 1 base and J 5 bases; nucleotides not matched to a gene: 5. CDR3 length equals 14 residues. The germline V gene encodes CDR1 LNHDA and CDR2 SQIVND (reference sequence). The CDR3 reads CASSIGTGVDEQYF. In DNA form, the CDR3 reads TGTGCCAGTAGTATAGGAACAGGGGTCGACGAGCAGTACTTC.

V gene TRBV3-1 (or the pseudogene TRBV3-2) combines with J gene TRBJ1-2; no clear D. The ends were cut back, 0 bases at V and 8 bases at J, with 16 bases in the middle. The CDR3 covers 15 residues. The germline V gene has CDR1 LGHDT and CDR2 YNNKEL (reference sequence). CDR3 amino acids: CASSQDHVGGRGYTF. CDR3 in DNA: TGTGCCAGCAGCCAAGACCACGTAGGTGGGCGCGGCTACACCTTC.

By share of the sample, this clone is medium-sized. V is TRBV6-6 and J is TRBJ1-5; TRBD1 might be the D (5 bases). The CDR3 extends over 17 amino acids. The V and J ends lost 5 bases and 0 bases respectively, with 17 bases between them. Germline CDR1 is MNHNY and CDR2 is SVGAGI (reference sequence). CDR3 sequence reads: CASSPLQQGNSNQPQHF. CDR3 coding DNA: TGTGCCAGCAGTCCCTTACAGCAGGGAAATAGCAATCAGCCCCAGCATTTT.

This rearrangement joins TRBV3-1 (or the pseudogene TRBV3-2) to TRBJ1-2, with 7 bases identical to TRBD1. V lost 0 bases and J lost 2; bases outside the gene matches: 3. From germline, CDR1 is LGHDT and CDR2 YNNKEL (reference sequence). The CDR3 has 15 amino acids. This chain's CDR3 is CASSQDPTGNYGYTF. CDR3 sequence (DNA): TGTGCCAGCAGCCAAGACCCGACAGGGAACTATGGCTACACCTTC.

V usage is TRBV5-1 and J usage is TRBJ1-2; perhaps TRBD1 as D (5 bases). CDR1 and CDR2 from the germline V gene are SGHRS and YFSETQ. The V end lost 4 bases, the J end lost 5 bases, and 15 bases lay between the germline ends. This CDR3 has 14 amino acids. This CDR3 is CASSLTTDSYGYTF. The CDR3 DNA is TGCGCCAGCAGCCTCACGACAGATTCTTATGGCTACACCTTC.

V usage is TRBV19 and J usage is TRBJ1-4; D gene ambiguous. With 4 bases removed from V and 0 bases from J, the gap between germline ends came to 9 bases. This CDR3 has 15 amino acids. CDR1 LNHDA and CDR2 SQIVND come from the germline V gene (reference sequence). The CDR3 spells CASSRRQATNEKLFF. DNA for the CDR3: TGTGCCAGTAGTAGAAGACAAGCAACTAATGAAAAACTGTTTTTT.

Here the CDR3 reads CASSSSGGAYNEQFF. The CDR3 nucleotides are TGTGCCAGCAGCAGTAGCGGGGGGGCCTACAATGAGCAGTTCTTC. The chain employs TRBV5-4 and TRBJ2-1; 11 bases align to TRBD2. V trimming: 4 bases; J trimming: 2 bases; junction bases outside the gene matches: 2. CDR1 SGHNT and CDR2 YYREEE come from the germline V gene (reference sequence). This CDR3 is 15 amino acids long.

V is TRBV6-2 or TRBV6-3 and J is TRBJ2-7; possibly TRBD1 for D (5 bases). Germline CDR1 is MNHEY and CDR2 is SVGEGT. The CDR3 sequence is 14 residues long. V shed 2 bases and J shed 6 bases, with 14 bases lying between them. The CDR3 here is CASSYVKGPGEQYF. The CDR3 region has the DNA TGTGCCAGCAGTTACGTGAAGGGGCCCGGCGAGCAGTACTTC.

This chain uses TRBV27 with TRBJ2-7; the match to TRBD2 covers 8 bases. Germline CDR1 is MNHEY and CDR2 is SMNVEV (reference sequence). V lost 3 bases and J lost 5; bases outside the gene matches: 6. The CDR3 is 14 residues long. The CDR3 reads CASSFGAGVHEQYF. The CDR3 coding sequence is TGTGCCAGCAGTTTTGGAGCGGGGGTCCACGAGCAGTACTTC.

The V gene is TRBV27, the J gene TRBJ1-1; TRBD1 matches at 10 bases. V dropped 5 bases and J dropped 2; count of bases not matched to a gene: 5. This CDR3 is built from 15 residues. In germline, CDR1 is MNHEY, CDR2 SMNVEV (reference sequence). This CDR3 is CASSRTGGTNTEAFF. The DNA for the CDR3 is TGTGCCAGCAGTCGGACAGGGGGGACAAACACTGAAGCTTTCTTT.

The J gene is TRBJ2-7, the V gene TRBV4-2, with D perhaps TRBD2 (6 bases). The CDR3 runs 12 residues. V was shortened by 6 bases and J by 4 bases, with 10 bases between the two germline ends. CDR1 is LGHNA, CDR2 YNFKEQ, per germline. Here the CDR3 reads CASRSGGYEQYF. The DNA of the CDR3 is TGTGCCAGCAGATCTGGGGGGTACGAGCAGTACTTC.

The chain couples TRBV5-1 to TRBJ2-3; D not certain. Germline lookup yields CDR1 SGHRS and CDR2 YFSETQ. Deletions cut 1 base from V and 5 bases from J, with 8 bases between. This CDR3 contains 13 residues. CDR3 coding DNA: TGCGCCAGCAGCTTGAACTTAGAAGATACGCAGTATTTT. This translates into CASSLNLEDTQYF.

The chain uses TRBV30 and TRBJ2-3; tentatively, D is TRBD2 (6 bases). Deletions cut 2 bases from V and 0 bases from J, with 21 bases between. The CDR3 totals 18 residues. Germline lookup yields CDR1 GTSNPN and CDR2 SVGIG (reference sequence). The DNA for the CDR3 is TGTGCCTGGAGTACCCGGGACTCCCTACTTACTAGCACAGATACGCAGTATTTT. Amino acids: CAWSTRDSLLTSTDTQYF.

The genes are TRBV7-2 and TRBJ1-4; 7 bases line up with TRBD1. The germline V gene has CDR1 SGHTA and CDR2 FQGNSA. This CDR3 region has 13 residues. After removal of 5 bases from V and 8 bases from J, the junction contained 5 bases not matched to a gene. Written as DNA, the CDR3 is TGTGCCAGCAGCGTCCGACAGGGAGAAAAACTGTTTTTT. Translating it yields CASSVRQGEKLFF.

The rearrangement joins TRBV29-1 to TRBJ2-5; D is unresolved. Germline CDR1 reads SQVTM; CDR2 reads ANQGSEA. Trimming pared 7 bases from V and 5 bases from J, leaving 17 bases between. This CDR3 spans 13 amino acids. The CDR3 DNA follows: TGCAGCGCCGACACCCCCACACAGGAGACCCAGTACTTC. Amino acids: CSADTPTQETQYF.

V and J are TRBV10-3 and TRBJ1-5; D uncertain. This CDR3 spans 14 amino acids. Trimming removed 8 bases from V and 7 bases from J, with 18 bases in between. Germline V lookup: CDR1 ENHRY, CDR2 SYGVKD. CDR3 bases: TGTGCCATCCACCAACCGGGAGGGCACCAGCCCCAGCATTTT. Its translation is CAIHQPGGHQPQHF.